Below are 27 T cell receptor beta chains sequenced from a single sample in a study of T cells in Graves' hyperthyroidism and ophthalmopathy. TCR beta CDR3 sequences were amplified from RNA transcripts. Researchers ran a first-round RT-PCR on the TCR CDR3 using the HTBI primer set. A single record per CDR3 protein comes from TCRdb applying MiXCR to the multiplex PCR reads. The data show hundreds of thousands of distinct CDR3 sequences, with 46% seen just once and 8% to 8.5% held by the top ten. Material for sequencing was peripheral blood or thyroid tissue (not recorded which). These TCRs come from a young woman with Graves' hyperthyroidism.

This clonotype was seen a single time. The chain has TRBV5-1 and TRBJ1-1; a weak D match, TRBD1 (6 bases). The germline V and J ends were trimmed by 7 bases and 5 bases, with 15 bases remaining between them. From germline, CDR1 is SGHRS and CDR2 YFSETQ. CDR3 length equals 13 residues. CDR3 sequence (DNA): TGCGCCAGCGGTCCGGGACAAGAGACTGAAGCTTTCTTT. This sequence encodes CASGPGQETEAFF.

The V gene is TRBV12-5, the J gene TRBJ2-5; 9 bases map to TRBD1. V lost 0 bases, J lost 5 bases, and 7 bases stayed unmatched. CDR3 length equals 16 residues. Per the germline V gene, CDR1 is LGHNT and CDR2 is FRNRAP. Here the CDR3 DNA reads TGTGCTAGTGGTTTGGTACCGACAGGGGGTGGTGAGACCCAGTACTTC. Protein sequence: CASGLVPTGGGETQYF.

This clonotype was recorded a few times. The rearrangement uses TRBV2 and TRBJ2-7; D is perhaps TRBD2 (6 bases). Trimming pared 3 bases from V and 6 bases from J, leaving 15 bases between. The CDR3 consists of 14 residues. Germline V gene data show CDR1 as SNHLY and CDR2 as FYNNEI. This CDR3 reads CASSEEGFGSEQYF. The CDR3 DNA is TGTGCCAGCAGTGAGGAAGGGTTCGGGAGCGAGCAGTACTTC.

The rearrangement joins TRBV7-2 to TRBJ1-5, with D hard to call. Trimming removed 6 bases from V and 1 base from J, with 13 bases in between. This CDR3 is built from 15 residues. Germline CDR1 and CDR2: SGHTA and FQGNSA. The CDR3 loop is CASSLSRRSNQPQHF. As DNA, the CDR3 is TGTGCCAGCAGTCTGAGTCGGAGGAGCAATCAGCCCCAGCATTTT.

In its sample, this clonotype was seen many times. The chain links TRBV10-3 to TRBJ2-5, with TRBD2 matching 8 bases. The CDR3 is made up of 15 amino acids. Trimming removed 3 bases from V and 3 bases from J; junction bases left unmatched: 6. Germline values: CDR1 ENHRY, CDR2 SYGVKD. The CDR3, as DNA: TGTGCCATCAGTGACAGCGGGGGCATGAAAGAGACCCAGTACTTC. Amino acid sequence: CAISDSGGMKETQYF.

This chain joins TRBV7-6 and TRBJ2-7; unclear D gene. From germline, CDR1 is SGHVS and CDR2 FNYEAQ. The V gene lost 7 bases and the J gene lost 7 bases, with 14 bases spanning the gap. CDR3 length equals 12 residues. CDR3 sequence reads: CASNPAQGEQYF. The DNA for the CDR3 is TGTGCCAGCAACCCCGCTCAAGGGGAGCAGTACTTC.

This chain connects TRBV25-1 to TRBJ2-5; 7 bases fit TRBD1. Germline CDR1 reads MGHDK; CDR2 reads SYGVNS. The V segment lost 8 bases and the J segment 0 bases; nucleotides outside the gene matches: 3. The CDR3 runs to 13 residues. The CDR3 is CASVGQNQETQYF. The CDR3 nucleotides read TGTGCCAGCGTGGGACAGAACCAAGAGACCCAGTACTTC.

With regard to this clonotype: One junction end does not reproduce the germline sequence, and a read error may be involved. The CDR3 bases are TGCGCCAGCAGCCATATACAGGGGCCGAACACCGGGGAGCTGTTTTTT. Its protein is CASSHIQGPNTGELFF. The chain links TRBV7-9 to TRBJ2-2; the match to TRBD1 covers 7 bases. Per germline, CDR1 SEHNR and CDR2 FQNEAQ (reference sequence). This CDR3 has 16 amino acids.

The gene calls are TRBV11-2 and TRBJ2-7; 8 nucleotides match TRBD2. The CDR3 extends over 18 amino acids. Germline V CDR1 and CDR2: SGHAT, FQNNGV. Losses at the gene ends were 5 bases for V and 3 bases for J; bases not matched to a gene: 18. The CDR3 is CASSPLRGRGSGVYEQYF. CDR3 coding DNA: TGTGCCAGCAGCCCCTTGCGAGGGCGCGGTAGCGGGGTCTACGAGCAGTACTTC.

The chain links TRBV25-1 to TRBJ1-2, with D possibly TRBD1 on 5 matching bases. Germline assignment: CDR1 MGHDK and CDR2 SYGVNS. CDR3 length: 13 residues. Trimming stripped 4 bases from V and 8 bases from J, with 14 bases between. The CDR3 coding sequence is TGTGCCAGCAGTGGGTCAGGGCTAGACGGCTACACCTTC. This sequence encodes CASSGSGLDGYTF.

As concerns this clonotype: Mismatch with germline at one junction end may stem from a read error. The rearrangement uses TRBV29-1 and TRBJ1-5; TRBD1 matches 7 bases. Germline V gene data show CDR1 as SQVTM and CDR2 as ANQGSEA. The CDR3 totals 13 residues. The CDR3 reads CGVRETGIQPQHF. The CDR3 DNA reads TGCGGCGTTAGGGAGACAGGGATACAGCCCCAGCATTTT. Based on the CDR3 plus reference TRBV29-1 and TRBJ1-5, the full variable domain is SAVISQKPSRDICQRGTSLTIQCQVDSQVTMMFWYRQQPGQSLTLIATANQGSEATYESGFVIDKFPISRPNLTFSTLTVSNMSPEDSSIYLCGVRETGIQPQHFGDGTRLSIL.

This clonotype was detected only once. The V and J genes are TRBV10-3 and TRBJ2-7; TRBD2 is a possible D gene (6 bases). The V gene lost 11 bases and the J gene lost 2 bases, with 16 bases spanning the gap. Germline V gives CDR1 ENHRY, CDR2 SYGVKD. The CDR3 sequence is 13 residues long. CDR3 in DNA: TGTGCCTCCACGGCGGGACTCACCTACGAGCAGTACTTC. This encodes CASTAGLTYEQYF.

CDR3 in DNA: TGTGCCAGCATCGACAGGGGCCGGGGTCAGCCCCAGCATTTT. Protein product: CASIDRGRGQPQHF. The chain joins TRBV7-2 to TRBJ1-5; 8 nucleotides agree with TRBD1. This CDR3 spans 14 amino acids. Unmatched junction bases numbered 8, after V lost 7 bases and J lost 6 bases. The germline gives CDR1 SGHTA, CDR2 FQGNSA.

This clonotype has a handful of counts. The chain is built from TRBV20-1 and TRBJ2-7; no reliable D call. Trimming removed 4 bases at V and 2 bases at J, with 15 bases between. The CDR3 spans 14 residues. Germline V CDR1 and CDR2: DFQATT, SNEGSKA (reference sequence). CDR3 amino acids: CSAKDGALPYEQYF. Here the CDR3 DNA reads TGCAGTGCTAAAGATGGAGCGCTTCCCTACGAGCAGTACTTC.

In this sample, this clonotype turned up a few times. The CDR3: CASSYLQAQYEQYF. The CDR3 bases are TGTGCCAGCAGTTACCTCCAGGCCCAGTACGAGCAGTACTTC. The chain employs TRBV6-6 and TRBJ2-7; no reliable D call. Germline V gene sequence: CDR1 MNHNY, CDR2 SVGAGI (reference sequence). V was shortened by 2 bases and J by 4 bases, with 12 bases between the two germline ends. There are 14 residues in the CDR3.

Regarding this clonotype: A much larger clone is a single base away; this may be a read error. V and J are TRBV10-2 and TRBJ1-5; D is unclear. Germline CDR1 and CDR2: WSHSY and SAAADI. The CDR3 runs 13 residues. CDR3 amino acids: CASSIGLNQLQHF. CDR3 bases: TGCGCCAGCAGTATAGGGCTCAATCAGCTCCAGCATTTT.

A few counts support this clonotype. CDR3 in DNA: TGTGCCAGCTCACCCATGGCTAACGATCAGCCCCAGCATTTT. It translates to CASSPMANDQPQHF. The chain carries TRBV2 and TRBJ1-5, with D unresolved. The germline gives CDR1 SNHLY, CDR2 FYNNEI. Trimming took 8 bases from V and 5 from J, leaving 16 bases between them. The CDR3 contains 14 residues.

This clonotype was observed many times. V usage is TRBV11-3 and J usage is TRBJ1-2; no definite D call. Trimming stripped 7 bases from V and 2 bases from J, with 11 bases between. CDR1 is SGHNT and CDR2 is YENEEA in the germline V gene. The length of the CDR3 is 13 residues. This CDR3 is CASTTTDNYGYTF. CDR3 nucleotides: TGTGCCAGCACCACGACGGACAACTATGGCTACACCTTC.

The chain carries TRBV19 and TRBJ2-6; D unresolved. CDR3 length: 12 residues. Trimming stripped 5 bases from V and 6 bases from J, with 5 bases between. CDR1 LNHDA and CDR2 SQIVND come from the germline V gene (reference sequence). The CDR3 sequence: CASSLVANVLTF. The DNA for the CDR3 is TGTGCCAGTAGTCTGGTGGCCAACGTCCTGACTTTC.

A remark on this clonotype: This clone may be a read error of a much larger clone one base away. The genes are TRBV5-1 and TRBJ2-2, with a weak D call TRBD1 (6 bases). Trimming took off 4 bases at V and 3 bases at J, with 7 bases between the two ends. The CDR3 runs to 13 residues. Germline V gene sequence: CDR1 SGHRS, CDR2 YFSETQ. CDR3 nucleotide sequence: TGCGCCAGCAGCCGACAGGACACCGGGGAGCTGTTTTTT. It codes for CASSRQDTGELFF.

This clonotype appeared a few times. CDR3 sequence (DNA): TGTGCCAGCAGCTTGCACCGGGCCACTGAAGCTTTCTTT. As protein: CASSLHRATEAFF. V gene TRBV5-6 combines with J gene TRBJ1-1; D not resolved. The CDR3 loop spans 13 amino acids. Trimming cost V 1 base and J 4 bases, with 8 bases left between them. The germline V gene has CDR1 SGHDT and CDR2 YYEEEE.

This clonotype was seen just once. Being one base from a much bigger clone, this may be a read error. Likely a read error: the CDR3 ends without its conserved phenylalanine or tryptophan. J is TRBJ1-3 and V is TRBV29-1; no definite D call. Germline values: CDR1 SQVTM, CDR2 ANQGSEA. The CDR3 totals 14 residues. V was trimmed by 1 base and J by 0 bases, leaving 7 bases between them. The CDR3 protein is CSVEGTLSGNTIYL. CDR3 DNA sequence: TGCAGCGTTGAAGGCACGCTCTCTGGAAACACCATATATCTT.

This chain joins TRBV20-1 and TRBJ1-2, with 8 bases matching TRBD1. This CDR3 contains 13 residues. In germline, CDR1 is DFQATT, CDR2 SNEGSKA (reference sequence). V shed 6 bases, J shed 6 bases, and the junction held 9 bases outside the gene matches. The CDR3 DNA reads TGCAGTGCCCCGGGACAGGCTAATCATGGCTACACCTTC. Its protein is CSAPGQANHGYTF.

The chain uses TRBV7-3 and TRBJ1-2; D ambiguous. The germline CDR1 and CDR2 sequences are SGHTA and FQGTGA. The V end lost 9 bases, the J end lost 8 bases, and 4 bases lay between the germline ends. The CDR3 loop spans 8 amino acids. This chain's CDR3 is CARGGYTF. The CDR3 DNA reads as TGTGCCAGAGGAGGCTACACCTTC.

The CDR3 here is CASSPDEGQMSSGNTIYF. CDR3 nucleotide sequence: TGTGCCAGCAGTCCCGACGAGGGACAGATGAGCTCTGGAAACACCATATATTTT. The rearrangement joins TRBV7-2 to TRBJ1-3; 7 bases are shared with TRBD1. The germline V gene has CDR1 SGHTA and CDR2 FQGNSA. The CDR3 is 18 residues long. The V gene end was trimmed by 6 bases and the J gene end by 0 bases; junction bases not matched to a gene: 14.

The V gene is TRBV7-9, the J gene TRBJ1-1, with D uncertain. There are 13 residues in the CDR3. Trimming left V 8 bases short and J 0 bases short, with 10 bases between. Per germline, CDR1 SEHNR and CDR2 FQNEAQ (reference sequence). CDR3 region: CASGNLMNTEAFF. The CDR3 DNA reads as TGTGCCAGCGGTAACCTCATGAACACTGAAGCTTTCTTT.

This clonotype was seen repeatedly, ten times or more. This chain connects TRBV4-1 to TRBJ2-7; 14 positions match TRBD2. This CDR3 spans 16 amino acids. Germline lookup yields CDR1 MGHRA and CDR2 YSYEKL. J was trimmed by 4 bases and V by 4 bases; bases with no gene match: 6. CDR3 sequence: CASSLRLAGGAYEQYF. CDR3 sequence (DNA): TGCGCCAGCAGCCTAAGACTAGCGGGAGGGGCTTACGAGCAGTACTTC.